This is a list of T cell receptor beta chains from one sample in a study of blood T cell repertoires in COVID-19. Here immunoSEQ multiplex PCR was the method, and the copy in TCRdb shows in-frame clones only, minus some. The sample lists about 200,000 clones; 70% to 90% were seen once. The sequencing input was peripheral blood. These receptors were obtained from a man aged 55 to 70 with acute or convalescent COVID-19. The CDR3 runs from the conserved cysteine through the conserved F or W. The D gene is left open where the match is weak. The listing skips clone size in some rows; elsewhere it reads once, few, many or a size class.

D	V	J	size	CDR3	DNA
.	TRBV6-2/TRBV6-3	TRBJ2-5	once	CASSYDGLSGETQYF	TGTGCCAGCAGTTATGACGGACTCAGTGGAGAGACCCAGTACTTC
TRBD2	TRBV4-3	TRBJ2-5	.	CASSQDGLAAKETQYF	TGCGCCAGCAGCCAAGATGGGCTAGCGGCTAAAGAGACCCAGTACTTC
.	TRBV7-2	TRBJ2-2	.	CASTLQQGDTGELFF	TGTGCCAGCACCTTACAACAGGGAGACACCGGGGAGCTGTTTTTT
.	TRBV11-2	TRBJ2-6	.	CASSADSSGANVLTF	TGTGCCAGCAGCGCAGACAGTTCTGGGGCCAACGTCCTGACTTTC
.	TRBV3-1/TRBV3-2	TRBJ2-3	.	CASSQRARGGGDTQYF	TGTGCCAGCAGCCAAAGGGCTCGAGGGGGGGGTGATACGCAGTATTTT
.	TRBV9	TRBJ2-7	.	CASSVLAHTYEQYF	TGTGCCAGCAGCGTCCTAGCGCATACCTACGAGCAGTACTTC
.	TRBV5-5	TRBJ1-4	.	CASSLVTRGPNEKLFF	TGTGCCAGCAGCTTGGTGACCAGGGGACCTAATGAAAAACTGTTTTTT
.	TRBV15	TRBJ2-2	once	CATSRPRRGPTGELFF	TGTGCCACCAGCAGGCCGAGGCGGGGGCCCACCGGGGAGCTGTTTTTT
TRBD1	TRBV6-5	TRBJ2-2	.	CASSYLGGNTGELFF	TGTGCCAGCAGTTACTTAGGGGGCAACACCGGGGAGCTGTTTTTT
.	TRBV3-1/TRBV3-2	TRBJ1-2	.	CASSQVAGGALTNYGYTF	TGTGCCAGCAGCCAAGTTGCGGGGGGCGCATTAACTAACTATGGCTACACCTTC
.	TRBV9	TRBJ1-1	once	CASSVAGVSTGGTEAFF	TGTGCCAGCAGCGTAGCCGGCGTCTCAACAGGTGGCACTGAAGCTTTCTTT
TRBD1	TRBV29-1	TRBJ2-7	.	CSVAGTADYAYEQYF	TGCAGCGTGGCTGGGACAGCTGACTACGCCTACGAGCAGTACTTC
TRBD1	TRBV19	TRBJ2-5	.	CASSIYVGTGETQYF	TGTGCCAGTAGTATATATGTGGGGACAGGGGAGACCCAGTACTTC
TRBD2	TRBV4-2	TRBJ2-5	.	CASSQAGTRLQETQYF	TGTGCCAGCAGCCAGGCCGGGACTAGGCTTCAAGAGACCCAGTACTTC
.	TRBV18	TRBJ1-3	.	CASSPPVSSGNTIYF	TGTGCCAGCTCACCACCTGTCAGCTCTGGAAACACCATATATTTT
TRBD1	TRBV6-2/TRBV6-3	TRBJ2-1	.	CASSYSRDQGAYNEQFF	TGTGCCAGCAGTTACTCCCGGGATCAGGGGGCCTACAATGAGCAGTTCTTC
TRBD1	TRBV7-2	TRBJ1-2	.	CASSLAGTGTNYGYTF	TGTGCCAGCAGCTTAGCCGGGACAGGGACTAACTATGGCTACACCTTC
TRBD2	TRBV11-3	TRBJ2-5	once	CASSLGTSGAQETQYF	TGTGCCAGCAGCTTAGGGACTAGCGGGGCCCAAGAGACCCAGTACTTC
.	TRBV5-1	TRBJ1-1	.	CASSLRGTNTEAFF	TGCGCCAGCAGCTTGAGGGGGACGAACACTGAAGCTTTCTTT
.	TRBV11-3	TRBJ2-3	.	CASSPGLWGPGADTQYF	TGTGCCAGCAGCCCCGGGCTCTGGGGCCCCGGAGCAGATACGCAGTATTTT
.	TRBV6-6	TRBJ2-5	.	CASSLGQETQYF	TGTGCCAGCAGTCTTGGACAGGAGACCCAGTACTTC
.	TRBV5-1	TRBJ2-7	.	CASSPGTYEQYF	TGCGCCAGCAGCCCAGGGACCTACGAGCAGTACTTC
.	TRBV4-2	TRBJ2-1	.	CASSQVGGSYNEQFF	TGTGCCAGCAGCCAAGTAGGGGGCTCCTACAATGAGCAGTTCTTC
TRBD1	TRBV3-1/TRBV3-2	TRBJ1-2	.	CASSQGTGIRPNYGYTF	TGTGCCAGCAGCCAAGGGACAGGGATTCGGCCTAACTATGGCTACACCTTC
.	TRBV10-1	TRBJ2-1	.	CASSEVSGINNEQFF	TGCGCCAGCAGTGAGGTCTCAGGGATAAACAATGAGCAGTTCTTC
TRBD1	TRBV2	TRBJ1-5	.	CASSEGGTGQPQHF	TGTGCCAGCAGTGAAGGGGGGACAGGTCAGCCCCAGCATTTT
.	TRBV5-4	TRBJ2-7	.	CASSLGREASYEQYF	TGTGCCAGCAGCTTGGGAAGGGAGGCCTCCTACGAGCAGTACTTC
.	TRBV7-3	TRBJ2-5	.	CASSLNGPTETQYF	TGTGCCAGCAGCTTAAATGGGCCAACGGAGACCCAGTACTTC
TRBD1	TRBV2	TRBJ1-2	.	CASSWDRAGGYTF	TGTGCCAGCAGTTGGGACAGGGCTGGAGGCTACACCTTC
TRBD1	TRBV5-1	TRBJ1-1	.	CASSLATGRFAEAFF	TGCGCCAGCAGCTTGGCGACAGGGAGGTTTGCTGAAGCTTTCTTT
.	TRBV5-5	TRBJ1-1	.	CASRPHRGVNTEAFF	TGTGCCAGCAGGCCCCACCGGGGAGTGAACACTGAAGCTTTCTTT
TRBD1	TRBV29-1	TRBJ2-7	.	CSVQIRGQGHYEQYF	TGCAGCGTTCAAATCCGGGGACAGGGGCACTACGAGCAGTACTTC
TRBD1	TRBV7-2	TRBJ2-1	.	CASSLGLAQGANNEQFF	TGTGCCAGCAGCTTAGGGTTAGCACAGGGGGCCAACAATGAGCAGTTCTTC
TRBD1	TRBV7-3	TRBJ1-1	.	CASSLNGQGTEAFF	TGTGCCAGCAGCTTAAATGGACAGGGCACTGAAGCTTTCTTT
.	TRBV5-4	TRBJ2-7	.	CASSLGGDGEQYF	TGTGCCAGCAGCTTGGGCGGCGACGGGGAGCAGTACTTC
.	TRBV2	TRBJ1-6	.	CASYPGSGSPLHF	TGTGCCAGTTACCCGGGATCTGGCTCACCCCTCCACTTT
.	TRBV3-1/TRBV3-2	TRBJ1-3	few	CASSPGRRGSGNTIYF	TGTGCCAGCAGCCCGGGACGGAGGGGCTCTGGAAACACCATATATTTT
.	TRBV2	TRBJ1-2	.	CASTGLGEAEYGYTF	TGTGCCAGCACTGGCCTCGGGGAAGCCGAGTATGGCTACACCTTC
TRBD1	TRBV6-5	TRBJ2-7	once	CASSSAPGQGGYEQYF	TGTGCCAGCAGTTCCGCACCGGGACAGGGTGGCTACGAGCAGTACTTC
.	TRBV5-1	TRBJ2-1	.	CASSQLISWTSVYNEQFF	TGCGCCAGCAGCCAGCTAATCAGCTGGACTTCCGTCTACAATGAGCAGTTCTTC
TRBD1	TRBV19	TRBJ1-5	.	CASRQDRFDQPQHF	TGTGCCAGTAGACAGGACAGGTTTGATCAGCCCCAGCATTTT
.	TRBV4-3	TRBJ1-1	many	CASSQFLGGKNTEAFF	TGCGCCAGCAGCCAATTCCTCGGAGGCAAGAACACTGAAGCTTTCTTT
.	TRBV11-3	TRBJ1-1	.	CASSPGKTYTEAFF	TGTGCCAGCAGCCCCGGGAAAACTTACACTGAAGCTTTCTTT
.	TRBV14	TRBJ2-3	.	CASSRAGTSTDTQYF	TGTGCCAGCAGCCGGGCCGGGACTAGCACAGATACGCAGTATTTT
TRBD1	TRBV6-5	TRBJ1-1	once	CASSYSGQGLSAEAFF	TGTGCCAGCAGTTACTCGGGACAGGGGCTTTCCGCTGAAGCTTTCTTT
.	TRBV10-1	TRBJ1-1	.	CASSEWGTPGVKLFF	TGCGCCAGCAGTGAGTGGGGGACTCCCGGAGTGAAGCTTTTCTTT
.	TRBV5-1	TRBJ1-2	once	CASSLGDIDYGYTF	TGCGCCAGCAGCTTGGGGGACATCGACTATGGCTACACCTTC
.	TRBV24-1	TRBJ2-5	.	CATSDSPGGRETQYF	TGTGCCACCAGTGATTCCCCAGGTGGCCGAGAGACCCAGTACTTC
.	TRBV10-1	TRBJ2-7	once	CASSSRTGLKYF	TGCGCCAGCAGTTCTCGGACCGGACTAAAGTACTTC
TRBD1	TRBV2	TRBJ2-5	once	CASRKDRGQETQYF	TGTGCCAGCAGGAAGGACAGGGGGCAAGAGACCCAGTACTTC
TRBD2	TRBV3-1/TRBV3-2	TRBJ2-3	once	CASSQRTSGGLDTQYF	TGTGCCAGCAGCCAACGCACTAGCGGGGGACTGGATACGCAGTATTTT
TRBD2	TRBV7-3	TRBJ2-2	.	CASSRGVTGELFF	TGTGCCAGCAGCCGGGGGGTGACCGGGGAGCTGTTTTTT
.	TRBV5-6	TRBJ1-2	.	CASSGRGRLGGYTF	TGTGCCAGCAGCGGCCGAGGCCGGCTAGGAGGCTACACCTTC